The clone carrying this T cell receptor (beta chain) showed up many times. A J-beta primer mix and a sample-barcoded 5' primer were used in a second PCR of roughly 6 to 12 cycles. TCRdb ran MiXCR on the 5' RACE reads and lists one entry per CDR3 protein. The sample shows about 650,000 distinct CDR3 sequences, 32% of them seen only once. This entry comes from a study of blood T cells in healthy people across ages. The V gene's germline CDR1 is SNHLY and CDR2 FYNNEI. CDR3 size: 15 residues. The V gene lost 7 bases and the J gene lost 0 bases, with 15 bases spanning the gap. This chain links TRBV2 with TRBJ2-5, with a weak D call TRBD1 (6 bases). The sequence was collected from a woman of 80 years or more in good health. The specimen was blood. CDR3 bases: TGTGCCAGCAAAAGGGACAATCTGTACCAAGAGACCCAGTACTTC. This gives the protein CASKRDNLYQETQYF.